This TCR beta chain was sequenced for a study of cytomegalovirus exposure and HLA in healthy donors. Study as a whole: Early released data had about 80 million unique TCRs, all coming from HLA-typed donors.

Notes on the study in general: In vitro checks showed that a few CMV-associated chains really do target CMV antigens. Immune exposure information comprised only CMV serostatus. When presence/absence was analysed, sequencing depth was taken to be roughly uniform across donors.

The PCR had 60 Vbeta and 13 Jbeta primers. TCRdb's table, derived via immunoSEQ multiplex PCR, lists solely in-frame clones and lacks some. The repertoire holds about 130,000 clones, with about 76% as singletons. This clone showed up just a few times. Its antigen is as yet unknown. This receptor was taken from a male donor in good health and CMV-seronegative. Sequencing was carried out using PBMCs.

DNA for the CDR3: TGTGCCAGCAGTGAAGGGGGACACCTACACACCGGGGAGCTGTTTTTT. Encoded protein: CASSEGGHLHTGELFF. The rearrangement links TRBV25-1 to TRBJ2-2, with a possible D match to TRBD1 (6 bases). CDR1 is MGHDK and CDR2 is SYGVNS in the germline V gene. CDR3 length: 16 residues. The germline V and J ends were trimmed by 2 bases and 3 bases, with 13 bases remaining between them.